A selection of T cell receptor beta chains follows, all from one sample in a study of T-cell memory formation after mild COVID-19. TCRdb independently ran MiXCR on the 5' RACE reads; one entry per CDR3 protein. This table holds approximately 190,000 distinct CDR3 sequences, 15% to 20% found once. The sample comprised PBMCs or a T cell subset sorted from them (not recorded which). These receptors were taken from an adult woman who had mild COVID-19 (a few samples of this study predate the infection). Cell type and time point are not known. The CDR3 runs from the conserved cysteine through the conserved F or W. The D gene is left open where the match is weak. Size values are once, few and many counts, or a class for expanded clones, and some rows have none.

d_call	clone_size	v_call	j_call	cdr3_nt	cdr3_aa
TRBD2	.	TRBV3-1	TRBJ2-3	TGTGCCAGCAGCCAAGAGAGGAGCGGGGGGGCCCCAGATACGCAGTATTTT	CASSQERSGGAPDTQYF
TRBD2	few	TRBV9	TRBJ2-7	TGTGCCAGCAGCAGAAATAGCGGGAGGCCCTACGAGCAGTACTTC	CASSRNSGRPYEQYF
TRBD2	few	TRBV20-1	TRBJ2-5	TGCAGTGCTAGCAGTCCAGCGGGGGAAGAGACCCAGTACTTC	CSASSPAGEETQYF
.	few	TRBV20-1	TRBJ2-5	TGCAGTGCTAGAGACGAGTTCCGGCCCGTGTGGGAGACCCAGTACTTC	CSARDEFRPVWETQYF
TRBD1	.	TRBV11-2	TRBJ2-1	TGTGCCAGCAGCTCCATCCAGCGGACAGGAGAGCAGTTCTTC	CASSSIQRTGEQFF
.	.	TRBV3-1	TRBJ1-1	TGTGCCAGCAGCCAACGGATGAACACTGAAGCTTTCTTT	CASSQRMNTEAFF
.	.	TRBV20-1	TRBJ1-2	TGCAGTGCTAGAAATTCAGGGAGGGGGAACTATGGCTACACCTTC	CSARNSGRGNYGYTF
TRBD2	many	TRBV29-1	TRBJ2-1	TGCAGCGAGCGTCCCCTAGCGGGAGGCTACAATGAGCAGTTCTTC	CSERPLAGGYNEQFF
.	.	TRBV6-6	TRBJ1-5	TGTGCCAGCGCGGGGTCAAGTCAGCCCCAGCATTTT	CASAGSSQPQHF
TRBD1	.	TRBV3-1	TRBJ1-2	TGTGCCAGCAGCCAGGGTGGGGACAGGGCGTGGCGCTACACCTTC	CASSQGGDRAWRYTF
.	.	TRBV20-1	TRBJ2-7	TGCAGTGCTAAAACAGGACGGTCGAGCTCCTACGAGCAGTACTTC	CSAKTGRSSSYEQYF
TRBD1	.	TRBV4-1	TRBJ1-5	TGCGCCAGCAGCCGGACAGGGTCCAGGGAGCCCCAGCATTTT	CASSRTGSREPQHF
TRBD1	few	TRBV10-3	TRBJ2-7	TGTGCCATCAGTCAGGACAGGGAACCCACCTACGAGCAGTACTTC	CAISQDREPTYEQYF